The 25 T cell receptor beta chains below all came from one sample that was sequenced in a study of identical twins. One entry per CDR3 protein, called by TCRdb with MiXCR from the 5' RACE reads. The sample lists roughly 700,000 distinct CDR3 sequences; 8.6% were seen once. Separately, the same data were catalogued under a study of yellow fever vaccine responses in identical twins.

The material sequenced was PBMCs. The receptor set was obtained from a young woman in good health.

This clonotype was observed at least ten times. CDR3 sequence: CASSENWREGDTQYF. CDR3 nucleotide sequence: TGTGCCAGCAGTGAAAACTGGAGGGAGGGTGATACGCAGTATTTT. The V call is TRBV25-1, the J call TRBJ2-3; 7 nucleotides line up with TRBD2. Germline CDR1 is MGHDK and CDR2 is SYGVNS. With 2 bases clipped from V and 6 bases from J, the junction kept 8 bases outside the gene matches. This CDR3 has 15 residues. The entire variable domain, with the rest obtained from reference TRBV25-1 and TRBJ2-3, is as follows: EADIYQTPRYLVIGTGKKITLECSQTMGHDKMYWYQQDPGMELHLIHYSYGVNSTEKGDLSSESTVSRIRTEHFPLTLESARPSHTSQYLCASSENWREGDTQYFGPGTRLTVL.

The chain employs TRBV29-1 and TRBJ2-1, with D perhaps matching TRBD2 (6 bases). This CDR3 spans 12 amino acids. The V end lost 4 bases, the J end lost 10 bases, and 14 bases lay between the germline ends. Germline lookup yields CDR1 SQVTM and CDR2 ANQGSEA. CDR3 DNA sequence: TGCAGCGTTGGATGGGCGGGGATCGAGCAGTTCTTC. Translated, it gives CSVGWAGIEQFF.

This clonotype appeared a few times. The chain links TRBV5-5 to TRBJ1-5, with D perhaps matching TRBD1 (5 bases). The CDR3 is 16 residues long. Per germline, CDR1 SGHKS and CDR2 YYEKEE (reference sequence). Trimming pared 4 bases from V and 8 bases from J, leaving 22 bases between. The CDR3 DNA follows: TGTGCCAGCAGCATTAATCCCGGAGGCTGGGGGGAGCCCCAGCATTTT. Its protein product is CASSINPGGWGEPQHF.

The rearrangement joins TRBV5-1 to TRBJ2-1; 9 positions agree with TRBD2. This CDR3 spans 15 amino acids. V was clipped by 4 bases and J by 4 bases; unmatched bases: 6. Germline V gene lookup returns CDR1 SGHRS and CDR2 YFSETQ. CDR3 coding DNA: TGCGCCAGCAGCCACCTCGCGGGGGGGTACAATGAGCAGTTCTTC. Its protein product is CASSHLAGGYNEQFF.

This clonotype was detected a few times. The rearrangement joins TRBV19 to TRBJ2-7; D gene ambiguous. V was cut by 2 bases and J by 5 bases, with 13 bases left in between. This CDR3 comprises 14 residues. Germline loops: CDR1 LNHDA, CDR2 SQIVND (reference sequence). DNA of the CDR3: TGTGCCAGTAGTATAAGGGTCTACTATGACGAGCAGTACTTC. Its translation is CASSIRVYYDEQYF. Full variable domain (missing parts from reference TRBV19 and TRBJ2-7): DGGITQSPKYLFRKEGQNVTLSCEQNLNHDAMYWYRQDPGQGLRLIYYSQIVNDFQKGDIAEGYSVSREKKESFPLTVTSAQKNPTAFYLCASSIRVYYDEQYFGPGTRLTVT.

This clonotype was seen ten or more times. The chain is built from TRBV20-1 and TRBJ2-1; 9 bases agree with TRBD1. This CDR3 has 15 amino acids. With V trimmed by 3 bases and J by 1 base, 4 bases remained unmatched. Germline V gene lookup returns CDR1 DFQATT and CDR2 SNEGSKA (reference sequence). CDR3 DNA: TGCAGTGCTAGTTCGGACAGGGGTTCCTACAATGAGCAGTTCTTC. It translates to CSASSDRGSYNEQFF.

This clonotype has more than one count but fewer than ten. The genes are TRBV6-2 or TRBV6-3 and TRBJ2-1; perhaps TRBD1 as D (5 bases). The CDR3 totals 18 residues. V was clipped by 2 bases and J by 0 bases, with 17 bases between them. In germline, CDR1 is MNHEY, CDR2 SVGEGT. DNA of the CDR3: TGTGCCAGCAGTTACAGGGGTTTGGTACCGAGCTCCTACAATGAGCAGTTCTTC. Encoded protein: CASSYRGLVPSSYNEQFF.

Many counts were recorded for this clonotype. This chain uses TRBV29-1 with TRBJ2-5, with unresolved D. CDR3 size: 11 residues. Trimming took off 7 bases at V and 5 bases at J, with 11 bases between the two ends. Germline CDR1 and CDR2: SQVTM and ANQGSEA. CDR3 nucleotide sequence: TGCAGCGGCGCCGCACTTGAGACCCAGTACTTC. Translating gives CSGAALETQYF.

This clonotype was detected many times. The V and J genes are TRBV7-9 and TRBJ2-1; the D gene is possibly TRBD2 (6 bases). The V end lost 5 bases, the J end lost 12 bases, and 8 bases lay between the germline ends. The CDR3 is 10 residues long. Germline-derived CDR1 and CDR2 are SEHNR and FQNEAQ (reference sequence). The CDR3 is CASSRTTQFF. CDR3 in DNA: TGTGCCAGCAGCAGGACTACGCAGTTCTTC.

This clonotype was found a few times. The chain recombines TRBV7-9 with TRBJ2-3, with D possibly TRBD1 on 5 matching bases. The V gene's germline CDR1 is SEHNR and CDR2 FQNEAQ (reference sequence). V lost 11 bases, J lost 5 bases, and 17 bases lay in between. The CDR3 is 13 residues long. CDR3 DNA: TGTGCCGGGTGGGGCCCCCGAGGAGATACGCAGTATTTT. Its translation: CAGWGPRGDTQYF.

The sample holds many counts of this clonotype. This rearrangement joins TRBV11-2 to TRBJ2-4; D is ambiguous. Germline V lookup: CDR1 SGHAT, CDR2 FQNNGV. This CDR3 is built from 17 residues. V was cut by 1 base and J by 7 bases, with 20 bases left in between. CDR3 loop: CASSLVSSAGRRNIQYF. CDR3 DNA sequence: TGTGCCAGCAGCTTAGTATCCTCGGCTGGCAGACGGAACATTCAGTACTTC. Drawing the rest from reference TRBV11-2 and TRBJ2-4, the complete variable domain is EAGVAQSPRYKIIEKRQSVAFWCNPISGHATLYWYQQILGQGPKLLIQFQNNGVVDDSQLPKDRFSAERLKGVDSTLKIQPAKLEDSAVYLCASSLVSSAGRRNIQYFGAGTRLSVL.

This clonotype was detected a few times. The chain has TRBV2 and TRBJ1-4; no clear D gene. The CDR3 sequence is 14 residues long. The ends were cut back, 6 bases at V and 3 bases at J, with 11 bases in the middle. Germline assignment: CDR1 SNHLY and CDR2 FYNNEI. This chain's CDR3 is CASSPLQANEKLFF. The DNA of the CDR3 is TGTGCCAGCAGCCCCCTCCAGGCTAATGAAAAACTGTTTTTT.

V and J are TRBV5-1 and TRBJ2-3; 7 bases are a match to TRBD2. Trimming removed 4 bases from V and 2 bases from J; junction bases left unmatched: 13. The CDR3 is made up of 17 amino acids. Germline loops: CDR1 SGHRS, CDR2 YFSETQ. CDR3 sequence (DNA): TGCGCCAGCAGCACGATACAAACCGGGACTACCACAGATACGCAGTATTTT. Its translation is CASSTIQTGTTTDTQYF.

This clonotype has a handful of counts. This sequence joins TRBV12-3 or TRBV12-4 and TRBJ2-5, with D maybe TRBD1 (7 bases). The CDR3 runs to 14 residues. Trimming removed 6 bases at V and 5 bases at J, with 16 bases between. CDR3 in amino acids: CASRKWTGGETQYF. The CDR3 DNA sequence: TGTGCCAGCAGGAAATGGACAGGAGGGGAGACCCAGTACTTC.

This clonotype has more than one count but fewer than ten. The V and J genes are TRBV6-5 and TRBJ2-5; 7 nucleotides match TRBD1. The CDR3 is 15 amino acids. The junction had 8 bases not matched to a gene; V was cut back by 2 bases and J by 5 bases. CDR1 MNHEY and CDR2 SVGAGI come from the germline V gene. CDR3 residues: CASSYGRGRGETQYF. The CDR3 DNA sequence: TGTGCCAGCAGTTACGGTAGGGGGCGCGGCGAGACCCAGTACTTC.

This clonotype was recorded many times. The chain combines TRBV11-3 with TRBJ2-2, with 10 bases fitting TRBD1. CDR1 is SGHNT and CDR2 is YENEEA in the germline V gene. V was pared by 3 bases and J by 6 bases, with 4 bases of the junction left unmatched. This CDR3 has 15 amino acids. This CDR3 is CASSFLGQGAGELFF. The CDR3 DNA sequence: TGTGCCAGCAGCTTTCTCGGACAGGGGGCCGGGGAGCTGTTTTTT.

On this clonotype: A read error is possible here, since a much larger clone lies one base away. The chain carries TRBV12-3 or TRBV12-4 and TRBJ1-5; D might be TRBD1 (6 bases). The CDR3 runs 16 residues. The V gene lost 5 bases and the J gene lost 2 bases, with 16 bases spanning the gap. For the CDR3, the DNA is TGTGCCAGCAGTAAGAGGGGAAAGGGGGGCAATCAGCCCCAGCATTTT. Translation gives CASSKRGKGGNQPQHF.

This clonotype showed up just a few times. The chain combines TRBV7-2 with TRBJ2-7; 11 nucleotides agree with TRBD1. CDR3 length: 16 amino acids. J was trimmed by 6 bases and V by 3 bases; bases with no gene match: 10. CDR1 and CDR2 from the germline V gene are SGHTA and FQGNSA. The CDR3 region has the DNA TGTGCCAGCAGCTTGGGACAGGGGGTAAAATTCAGCGAGCAGTACTTC. As protein: CASSLGQGVKFSEQYF.

This chain links TRBV25-1 with TRBJ2-5; D might be TRBD1 (5 bases). The CDR3 is made up of 15 amino acids. Per germline, CDR1 MGHDK and CDR2 SYGVNS. Trimming shortened V by 4 bases and J by 4 bases, and 16 bases separated the two germline ends. CDR3 DNA: TGTGCCAGCAGTGCAGGACAAACGTCGGGAGAGACCCAGTACTTC. Its translation is CASSAGQTSGETQYF.

The chain carries TRBV10-3 and TRBJ2-5, with a weak D call TRBD2 (5 bases). Trimming took 0 bases from V and 1 from J, leaving 9 bases between them. CDR1 ENHRY and CDR2 SYGVKD come from the germline V gene. The CDR3 consists of 15 residues. The DNA of the CDR3 is TGTGCCATCAGTGAGTCGAGGGCAGCCCAAGAGACCCAGTACTTC. It translates to CAISESRAAQETQYF.

This sequence joins TRBV6-2 or TRBV6-3 and TRBJ2-3, with D tentatively TRBD1 (5 bases). Germline CDR1 MNHEY, CDR2 SVGEGT. V lost 7 bases and J lost 2, with 10 bases in between. The CDR3 contains 13 residues. The CDR3 nucleotides read TGTGCCAGCAACCAGGGCTCCACAGATACGCAGTATTTT. Translation gives CASNQGSTDTQYF.

The sample holds a few counts of this clonotype. The chain joins TRBV7-9 to TRBJ2-4; D is uncertain. This CDR3 spans 12 amino acids. Germline V gene data show CDR1 as SEHNR and CDR2 as FQNEAQ (reference sequence). Trimming cost V 2 bases and J 8 bases, with 7 bases left between them. CDR3 bases: TGTGCCAGCAGCTTAATTGAGGACATTCAGTACTTC. Encoded protein: CASSLIEDIQYF.

This clonotype was picked up many times. The chain has TRBV7-8 and TRBJ2-2; D call uncertain. This CDR3 spans 17 amino acids. The V end was cut by 2 bases, the J end by 0 bases, with 13 bases between. Germline V gene sequence: CDR1 SGHVS, CDR2 FQNEAQ. The CDR3 reads CASSLSGLLSNTGELFF. In DNA, the CDR3 is TGTGCCAGCAGCTTATCCGGGTTATTATCGAACACCGGGGAGCTGTTTTTT. The whole variable domain, remainder taken from reference TRBV7-8 and TRBJ2-2, is GAGVSQSPRYKVAKRGQDVALRCDPISGHVSLFWYQQALGQGPEFLTYFQNEAQLDKSGLPSDRFFAERPEGSVSTLKIQRTQQEDSAVYLCASSLSGLLSNTGELFFGEGSRLTVL.

This clonotype was recorded many times. Here the CDR3 DNA reads TGCAGCGTTGGTTTTATGGGCAGGGAAAACAATGAGCAGTTCTTC. It is translated as CSVGFMGRENNEQFF. The chain links TRBV29-1 to TRBJ2-1, with a possible D match to TRBD1 (5 bases). CDR1 and CDR2 (germline): SQVTM, ANQGSEA. V was cut by 4 bases and J by 5 bases, with 18 bases left in between. CDR3 length: 15 amino acids.

This chain joins TRBV28 and TRBJ2-7; D is unclear. This CDR3 region has 13 residues. Trimming took 3 bases from V and 4 from J, leaving 10 bases between them. Germline V gene lookup returns CDR1 MDHEN and CDR2 SYDVKM. The CDR3 DNA sequence: TGTGCCAGCAGTTTCATGGGCCTATACGAGCAGTACTTC. It encodes CASSFMGLYEQYF.